The source of this TCR beta chain is a study of blood T cell repertoires in COVID-19. V gave up 0 bases and J gave up 6 bases; unmatched junction bases: 8. Germline CDR1 and CDR2: SGHRS and YFSETQ. The CDR3 sequence is 15 residues long. Original methodology: Scientists estimated how many nucleated cells there were by amplifying reference gene primers. Generated by immunoSEQ multiplex PCR, the TCRdb table keeps only in-frame clones and is missing some. Clone size and V and J calls were adopted from that table, with D and trimming inferred from the DNA. This sample has approximately 490,000 clones, with roughly nine tenths found just once. Assignments of participants to cohorts depended upon their own reported clinical history.

Sample: PBMCs or T cells enriched from blood (not recorded which). The receptor was isolated from a woman younger than 30 who had recovered from COVID-19. The chain combines TRBV5-1 with TRBJ1-2, with 7 bases that match TRBD1. DNA for the CDR3: TGCGCCAGCAGCTTGGGGCTTGGAGGGGGCGATGGCTACACCTTC. It translates to CASSLGLGGGDGYTF. Based on the CDR3 plus reference TRBV5-1 and TRBJ1-2, the full variable domain is KAGVTQTPRYLIKTRGQQVTLSCSPISGHRSVSWYQQTPGQGLQFLFEYFSETQRNKGNFPGRFSGRQFSNSRSEMNVSTLELGDSALYLCASSLGLGGGDGYTFGSGTRLTVV.